Presented here are 5 T cell receptor beta chains from one specimen sequenced in a study of shared clonotypes between healthy human individuals. Here immunoSEQ multiplex PCR was the method, and the copy in TCRdb shows in-frame clones only, minus some. The table shows 450,000 to 500,000 clones, with almost 80% occurring only once. Specimen: PBMCs. The receptors were gathered from a woman in her 40s in good health. Some clones in this sample may be carry-over from other donors' samples.

The rearrangement joins TRBV29-1 to TRBJ2-3; 9 nucleotides line up with TRBD1. Germline loops: CDR1 SQVTM, CDR2 ANQGSEA. J lost 10 bases, V lost 6 bases, and 17 bases had no gene match. The CDR3 has 15 amino acids. CDR3 DNA: TGCAGCGTCCTTCGGGGGACAGGGTCTTCAAGTGCGCAGTATTTT. This codes for CSVLRGTGSSSAQYF.

In this sample, this clone turned up many times. Other DNA sequences from this sample encode an identical CDR3 as well. The chain joins TRBV6-4 to TRBJ1-1; no firm D call. Germline CDR1 MRHNA, CDR2 SNTAGT. Deletions cut 6 bases from V and 1 base from J, with 9 bases between. The CDR3 sequence is 13 residues long. The CDR3 region is CASSPGENTEAFF. The CDR3 DNA is TGTGCCAGCAGCCCGGGTGAGAACACTGAAGCTTTCTTT.

On this clone itself: This likely came from a read error, as a far larger clone is one base away. The CDR3 DNA reads as TGTGCCTGGAGTGCCCTCGGACAGGGGGCGGATGGCTACACCTTC. It codes for CAWSALGQGADGYTF. The chain joins TRBV30 to TRBJ1-2; 11 bases are shared with TRBD1. V gave up 1 base and J gave up 6 bases; unmatched junction bases: 7. The CDR3 runs to 15 residues. CDR1 and CDR2 from the germline V gene are GTSNPN and SVGIG (reference sequence).

This chain uses TRBV12-5 with TRBJ2-2, with 7 bases aligning to TRBD2. Unmatched junction bases numbered 3, after V lost 4 bases and J lost 4 bases. Germline CDR1 reads LGHNT; CDR2 reads FRNRAP. CDR3 length: 14 amino acids. This chain's CDR3 is CASGSGLPTGELFF. The CDR3 region has the DNA TGTGCTAGTGGTTCGGGACTACCCACCGGGGAGCTGTTTTTT.

The gene calls are TRBV30 and TRBJ1-2, with D unclear. CDR1 and CDR2 (germline): GTSNPN, SVGIG (reference sequence). V was pared by 0 bases and J by 8 bases, with 7 bases between. The CDR3 has 11 amino acids. CDR3 region: CAWSVLRGYTF. In DNA form, the CDR3 reads TGTGCCTGGAGTGTCCTACGGGGCTACACCTTC.